This TCR beta chain emerged from a study of cytomegalovirus exposure and HLA in healthy donors (dated by TCRdb to between 2016 and 2019). Regarding the study in general: According to an earlier analysis of several hundred of the donors, some 180 million T cells yielded 117 million unique TCR beta sequences and less than 300 Gb of sequence data. The study aimed to test whether signatures of past pathogen exposure could be identified by cataloging public T cell receptors. A later analysis re-examined previously published TCR beta repertoires from about 700 donors and added high-resolution HLA genotyping to investigate patterns of TCR occurrence. In addition to the first cohort of 666 subjects, a separate validation cohort of 130 or so different subjects was used. Of the roughly 400 genotyped donors, approximately 81% were placed in the genetic ancestry cluster associated with self-reported Caucasian donors. Across roughly 420 genotyped donors of the cohort, an average of approximately 240,000 unique TCR beta nucleotide sequences per donor were sequenced, and 15% to 20% of those sequences were non-productive. To predict cytomegalovirus infection status, the study brought together high-throughput TCR immunosequencing, statistical association of individual TCRs with disease status, and machine learning. Around 300 gigabases of sequencing data and approximately 80 million unique TCR sequences were included in an early release covering about 620 HLA-typed donors. A few DR-DQ haplotypes were treated as single units for association and clustering because of strong linkage in the cohort. To decide whether each TCR beta V gene segment behaved as functional or pseudogenic, an earlier analysis of some 600 of the donors relied on high-throughput TCR beta sequencing. Donor age, sex, ethnicity and CMV serostatus were compiled alongside the repertoire data. A later genetic analysis used genome-wide SNP genotypes for about 55% of the 666 donors, treating that subset as a discovery cohort. Every discovery cohort repertoire had been produced on one sequencing platform. In the later analysis, no new phenotypic data were used to find candidate immune exposures; instead, reliance was placed on TCR beta sequences and their occurrence across donors. Both class I and class II loci were covered by HLA typing, at four-digit resolution. Typing coverage differed by locus: A, B, C, DRB1 and DQB1 were typed in about 629-640 donors, DQA1 in 500 to 550, DPA1 in approximately 600, and DPB1 in around 440. The study used immunosequencing to profile the T cell repertoires of 666 subjects and linked those repertoires to cytomegalovirus serostatus. General findings and caveats noted by the study authors: Because some donors lacked HLA typing at each locus, the association tests relied only on the typed subset. Roughly 15 rarely observed V segments, including chromosome 9 orphons, were excluded from the earlier analysis of several hundred of the donors because counts were too low. V-gene and J-gene trimming of TCR beta chains was associated with a missense DCLRE1C variant in a later genetic analysis, and the association was replicated in an independent cohort. For the cohort, immune exposure information was limited to CMV serostatus. In a later analysis, HLA-associated TCR beta chains were found to be more clonally expanded and to have lower generation probabilities than equally common non-associated chains. Only TCR beta chains were sequenced in this cohort, and the absence of alpha or paired-chain data limited detectable features. Specific HLA alleles were associated with 18,000 or so TCR beta sequences at a false discovery rate of 0.05 in a later analysis. Sequencing depth was assumed to be roughly uniform across donors in the presence/absence analyses, though that assumption may not hold. A later analysis reported that several top co-occurrence clusters appeared linked to parvovirus B19, influenza, CMV and Epstein-Barr virus. Compared with the approximately 670-donor mean, donors in an Asian-associated ancestry cluster had fewer N-insertions in productive TCRs, according to a later genetic analysis. In an earlier analysis of around 600 of the donors, most TCR beta V segments appeared in productive rearrangements about 90% or about 30% of the time, broadly matching IMGT annotations. A total of fewer than 200 TCR beta chains were listed by the study as associated with cytomegalovirus. It was suggested by the authors that the approach could potentially be generalized to other disease states and immunological phenotypes. In a later analysis, the rate of TCR association differed among HLA loci, with DRB1 alleles having the most associated TCRs and HLA-C alleles having the fewest. According to a later analysis, most CMV-associated TCR beta chains appeared to be HLA-restricted, and the HLA associations seemed to be driven largely by CMV exposure. Some IMGT-functional V segments, including TRBV6-2 and TRBV6-3, could not be told apart with the 87-base-pair reads, so those segments were excluded. The classifier was reported to diagnose cytomegalovirus status with high specificity and sensitivity in both the original cohort and the validation cohort. Most TCR sequences were seen in very few donors, while some public TCRs were found in many individuals. When HLA alleles, especially DR and DQ, strongly co-occurred, attributing TCR associations to individual alleles was difficult. A further reported finding was that TCR beta sequences accurately predicted the HLA-A and HLA-B alleles for most subjects in the first cohort. A few of the identified cytomegalovirus-associated TCR beta chains were confirmed in vitro to be specific for cytomegalovirus antigens. Correlated functional status among segregating V segments might reflect linkage disequilibrium, but an unknown experimental factor could not be ruled out. The sequencing pipeline was judged likely to have produced a cluster of highly shared sequence variants as a technical artifact.

In total, over 600 healthy bone marrow donors made up the cohort. At the time of sampling, all cohort members were nominally healthy, though unrecorded immune exposures were likely present. The donor was CMV seropositive and was included in the group of almost 300 seropositive cohort members. Every donor gave a peripheral blood sample, and the peripheral blood mononuclear cells from that sample were used for TCR beta sequencing. Genomic DNA extraction from the blood cell samples was performed with the Qiagen DNeasy Blood Extraction Kit. On this clone itself: The target of this receptor is not known. Compared with germline, one end of the junction differs, possibly owing to a read error.

The library was prepared using the immunoSEQ multiplex PCR assay. The multiplex PCR relied on a mix of 60 forward primers for TCR Vbeta segments and 13 reverse primers for TCR Jbeta segments. A multiplex PCR assay on genomic DNA amplified the CDR3 region of rearranged TCR beta genes. The Illumina HiSeq System was used to sequence the amplified TCR beta libraries as 87-base-pair reads. Per the original workflow: A later analysis counted approximately 76 million unique TCR beta chains across the 690 or so repertoires, and some 11 million of these chains were shared by at least two donors. Raw reads were error-corrected and collapsed into unique sequences with a nearest-neighbor algorithm that merged closely related sequences to remove PCR and sequencing errors. To assign V, D and J gene segments, CDR3 sequences were aligned to IMGT reference sequences. For a sequence to be retained, a match of at least six nucleotides was required to both a V gene segment and a J gene segment. A rearrangement was called productive if the CDR3 had no stop codons and remained in frame with V and J, and every other rearrangement was called non-productive. CDR3 was defined by IMGT convention, running from the second conserved V-encoded cysteine to the conserved J-encoded phenylalanine. The earlier analysis of roughly 590 of the donors excluded sequences that lacked an unambiguous match to a single V gene segment. In an earlier analysis of several hundred of the donors, V segments were called functional above 56.7% productive rearrangements and were called segregating when the between-donor standard deviation exceeded 5%. A statistical classification framework was built to diagnose cytomegalovirus status from the catalog of TCR beta chain sequences. V and J gene assignment, in a later analysis, came from comparing TCR nucleotide sequences with IMGT/GENE-DB human TR gene sequences. Using the TCRdist pipeline, a later analysis assigned CDR3 sequences along with most-parsimonious VDJ recombination scenarios. A later analysis defined each TCR beta chain by its CDR3 amino acid sequence plus V-gene family, and excluded reads lacking a unique V-gene family. As a way to deal with suspected cross-contamination and a sequencing artifact, a later analysis dropped 500 to 700 nucleotide sequences that were highly shared and had low generation probability. A later analysis calculated a clonal expansion index for each public chain from normalized within-repertoire ranks of inferred template counts. In a later analysis, generation probabilities were computed using a VDJ recombination model fitted to out-of-frame rearrangements, and the results were checked against IGoR. In a later analysis, hypergeometric tests were used to score TCR-TCR, TCR-HLA and TCR-CMV co-occurrence, with a repertoire-size bias correction applied to TCR pairs. To estimate false discovery rates, a later analysis permuted the HLA or CMV assignments 20 times. In a later analysis, co-occurring TCRs were grouped using DBSCAN, and TCRdist sequence similarity was added for clustering within HLA-allele-positive subsets. For co-occurrence clustering, repertoires with fewer than 30,000 or more than 120,000 public chains were excluded, along with several repertoires with anomalous nucleotide sharing. TCRdb carries this immuneACCESS record with in-frame sequences only. Its versions omit some clonotypes, under half of them owing to an unresolved V gene in the studies checked, with the rest unexplained. V and J calls and clone size are as listed in that table; D and trimming were resolved from the DNA. This sample comprises 150,000 to 200,000 clones, around 76% of them detected only once. The ten biggest clones cover 2% to 2.5% of the sample.

The CDR3 sequence holds 18 residues, the cysteine and phenylalanine included. Of all the DNA, just the CDR3 is kept, 54 bases in frame from base 1. CDR1 and CDR2, looked up from the germline V gene, are MDHEN and SYDVKM. The V and J segments used are TRBV28 and TRBJ1-5; 10 central bases correspond to TRBD1. The sequenced sample consisted of PBMCs. This sequence originates from a woman aged 25 to 39 in good health and CMV-seropositive. The bases read TGTGCCGGCAGTGCCACCCTATCCGGGACAGGGGGCAATCAGCCCCAGCATTTT. Its translation reads: CAGSATLSGTGGNQPQHF.